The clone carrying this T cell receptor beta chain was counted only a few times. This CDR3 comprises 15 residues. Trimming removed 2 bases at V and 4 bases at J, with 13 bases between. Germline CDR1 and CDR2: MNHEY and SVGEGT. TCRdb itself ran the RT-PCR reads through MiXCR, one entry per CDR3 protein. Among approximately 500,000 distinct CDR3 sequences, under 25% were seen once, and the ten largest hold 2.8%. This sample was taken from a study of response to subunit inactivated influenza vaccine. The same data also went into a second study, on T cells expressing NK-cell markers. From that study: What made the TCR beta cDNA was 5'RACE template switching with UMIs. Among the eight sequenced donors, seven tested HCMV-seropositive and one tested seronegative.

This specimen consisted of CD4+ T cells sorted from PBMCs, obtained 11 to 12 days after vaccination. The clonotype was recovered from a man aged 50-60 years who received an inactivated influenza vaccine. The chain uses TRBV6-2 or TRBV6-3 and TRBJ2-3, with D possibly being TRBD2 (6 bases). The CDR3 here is CASSYRGKVADTQYF. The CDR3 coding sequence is TGTGCCAGCAGTTACCGGGGGAAAGTCGCAGATACGCAGTATTTT.